This TCR beta chain stems from a study of blood T cell repertoires in COVID-19. Study summary: Sites in the United States, Italy and Spain provided acute and convalescent COVID-19 samples.

Recruited during active infection, patients (from Seattle) were subsequently followed longitudinally. V lost 6 bases and J lost 2; bases outside the gene matches: 2. The CDR3 loop spans 13 amino acids. CDR1 and CDR2 from the germline V gene are MDHEN and SYDVKM. Libraries were prepared by immunoSEQ multiplex PCR; TCRdb keeps only in-frame clonotypes and omits some of them. In the table there are roughly 160,000 clones, 85% of which are singletons. This receptor was obtained from a woman aged 80 or over with COVID-19, enrolled during active disease. The sample consisted of peripheral blood. V is TRBV28 and J is TRBJ2-7, with 9 bases that match TRBD1. The DNA for the CDR3 is TGTGCCAGCAGGGACAGGGGCCCCTACGAGCAGTACTTC. Translation gives CASRDRGPYEQYF.